What follows are 9 T cell receptor beta chains derived from one specimen sequenced in a study of CD8 T cells in Susac syndrome. Random hexamers primed reverse transcription of about 0.5 to 1 ug RNA. From the immunoSEQ multiplex PCR reads, TCRdb called clonotypes with MiXCR, one entry per CDR3 protein. Counted here are 100,000 or so distinct CDR3 sequences, 80% to 95% occurring once; the ten biggest clones make up over 0.12%. Sequences were obtained from CD4+ T cells from PBMCs. The receptors originated from a human donor in good health.

This clonotype was picked up one time. The chain combines TRBV14 with TRBJ2-3, with D unclear. Germline V gives CDR1 SGHDN, CDR2 FVKESK. The CDR3 contains 14 residues. The V end lost 0 bases, the J end lost 5 bases, and 9 bases lay between the germline ends. The CDR3 loop reads CASSQDHGLDTQYF. In DNA form, the CDR3 reads TGTGCCAGCAGCCAAGATCATGGCCTAGATACGCAGTATTTT.

This chain links TRBV7-9 with TRBJ2-7, with 8 bases lining up with TRBD2. With V trimmed by 4 bases and J by 4 bases, 9 bases remained unmatched. CDR1 and CDR2 from the germline V gene are SEHNR and FQNEAQ (reference sequence). This CDR3 has 15 residues. CDR3 DNA sequence: TGTGCCAGCAGCTCAGGCCCCGGGGGGGCTTACGAGCAGTACTTC. Its protein product is CASSSGPGGAYEQYF.

The chain couples TRBV5-8 to TRBJ2-1, with 11 bases lining up with TRBD2. The CDR3 loop spans 15 amino acids. Trimming at V came to 2 bases and at J to 5 bases, leaving 3 bases not matched to a gene. Germline CDR1 SGHTS, CDR2 YDEGEE. The DNA of the CDR3 is TGTGCCAGCAGCTTTTTTAGCGGGGGGGACAATGAGCAGTTCTTC. Translating gives CASSFFSGGDNEQFF.

This rearrangement joins TRBV7-2 to TRBJ1-1; 10 bases are shared with TRBD1. V was pared by 5 bases and J by 6 bases, with 21 bases of the junction left unmatched. Germline CDR1 reads SGHTA; CDR2 reads FQGNSA. This CDR3 is built from 19 residues. CDR3 in DNA: TGTGCCAGCAGCCATAAGATCGGGACAGGGGTTTTCGCGGGGTCTGAAGCTTTCTTT. Amino acids: CASSHKIGTGVFAGSEAFF.

The gene calls are TRBV7-8 and TRBJ1-2, with D hard to call. The CDR3 sequence is 18 residues long. The V end was cut by 1 base, the J end by 0 bases, with 18 bases between. Germline CDR1 is SGHVS and CDR2 is FQNEAQ. The CDR3 region has the DNA TGTGCCAGCAGCTTAGGTCCCCCGCAGGCCGGGACTAACTATGGCTACACCTTC. This translates into CASSLGPPQAGTNYGYTF.

This clonotype was picked up one time. V gene TRBV6-2 or TRBV6-3 combines with J gene TRBJ2-1; a weak D match, TRBD2 (5 bases). The V gene's germline CDR1 is MNHEY and CDR2 SVGEGT. V was trimmed by 7 bases and J by 2 bases, leaving 15 bases between them. The CDR3 contains 15 residues. In DNA, the CDR3 is TGTGCCAGCACTCCCGATGGGCGGGCCTACAATGAGCAGTTCTTC. Translated, it gives CASTPDGRAYNEQFF.

The chain recombines TRBV7-8 with TRBJ2-7; TRBD1 agrees at 7 bases. Per germline, CDR1 SGHVS and CDR2 FQNEAQ. The CDR3 has 14 amino acids. V shed 5 bases, J shed 3 bases, and the junction held 7 bases outside the gene matches. The CDR3 region has the DNA TGTGCCAGCAGCCTAGGACAGGAGTTCTACGAGCAGTACTTC. It yields the protein CASSLGQEFYEQYF. The entire variable domain, with the rest obtained from reference TRBV7-8 and TRBJ2-7, is as follows: GAGVSQSPRYKVAKRGQDVALRCDPISGHVSLFWYQQALGQGPEFLTYFQNEAQLDKSGLPSDRFFAERPEGSVSTLKIQRTQQEDSAVYLCASSLGQEFYEQYFGPGTRLTVT.

V gene TRBV9 combines with J gene TRBJ1-2, with D unresolved. The CDR3 is 15 residues long. V shed 2 bases and J shed 4 bases, with 15 bases lying between them. Germline loops: CDR1 SGDLS, CDR2 YYNGEE. The CDR3 is CASSVTQGQTYGYTF. The CDR3 DNA follows: TGTGCCAGCAGCGTTACCCAAGGTCAGACCTATGGCTACACCTTC.

This chain joins TRBV29-1 and TRBJ2-2; the match to TRBD1 covers 7 bases. The CDR3 runs to 15 residues. Trimming at V came to 4 bases and at J to 5 bases, leaving 10 bases not matched to a gene. Germline CDR1 and CDR2: SQVTM and ANQGSEA. The CDR3 nucleotides read TGCAGCGTTGGAGGGGGCACGGGTGAAACCGGGGAGCTGTTTTTT. Its protein is CSVGGGTGETGELFF.